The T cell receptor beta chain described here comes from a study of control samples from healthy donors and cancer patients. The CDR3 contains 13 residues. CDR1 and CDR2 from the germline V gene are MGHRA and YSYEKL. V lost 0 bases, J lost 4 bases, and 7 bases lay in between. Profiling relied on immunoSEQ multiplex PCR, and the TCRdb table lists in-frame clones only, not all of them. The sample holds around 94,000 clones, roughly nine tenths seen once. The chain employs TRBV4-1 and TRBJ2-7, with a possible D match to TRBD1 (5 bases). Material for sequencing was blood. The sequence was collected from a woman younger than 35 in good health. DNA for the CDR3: TGCGCCAGCAGCCAAGATCAGGGTTACGAGCAGTACTTC. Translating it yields CASSQDQGYEQYF.